This T cell receptor (beta chain) comes out of a study of blood T cell repertoires in COVID-19 (dated by TCRdb to about 2020). For context, the study as a whole: Collaborator samples came from the United States, Italy and Spain and covered acute and convalescent phases of COVID-19. The material from the prospective study consisted of cDNA or gDNA derived from T cells, B-cell-depleted T cells, or PBMCs. Subjects who had been exposed to COVID-19, were actively infected with it, or had recovered from it provided the deeply sampled blood TCRbeta repertoires that made up the dataset. The repertoires were made available in a free public database intended to serve as a resource for research on the immune response to SARS-CoV-2. The samples were drawn from two sources: the first 160 participants of the ongoing ImmuneRACE study, and 1,000 to 1,500 subjects contributed by 6 global collaborators. The sample metadata nearly always contained a de-identified subject ID, COVID-19 status, age in years and sex. Where available, HLA class I and class II types were obtained from metadata supplied by the sample provider rather than from assay-based typing. General study outcomes and caveats: How much clinical and demographic metadata was included differed by source and by participant, and the metadata was provided uncurated.

Each collaborating institution followed its own protocols to collect whole blood in K2EDTA tubes. For TCRbeta analysis, collaborator samples were shipped as frozen whole blood, as isolated PBMCs, or as DNA extracted from either sample type. TCRbeta CDR3 regions were amplified from genomic DNA using the immunoSEQ Assay, a bias-controlled multiplex PCR. As for the authors' bioinformatics: The number of nucleated cells in each sample was estimated from the amplification of reference gene primers within the assay. To quantify the absolute abundance of each unique TCRbeta CDR3 rearrangement, sequence reads were collapsed and filtered. For each sample, productive Simpson clonality was calculated as the square root of Simpson's diversity index across productive rearrangements. TCRdb holds this immuneACCESS table with in-frame rearrangements only. Some clones are missing; in checked studies, unresolved V genes explain under half, and the rest has no known cause. The DNA was the basis for D and trimming; V, J and clone size are from that table. The sample data list about 75,000 clones, and 84% of these were observed just once. The top ten constitute around 22% of the sample.

A single count supports this clone. Its antigen target is currently unknown. Base qualities were left out, and no much larger clone turns up one base away. Sequenced: peripheral blood. This sequence was found in a woman aged 45-60 years with acute or convalescent COVID-19.

The CDR3 here reads CASSKAGLYEQYF. The nucleotide sequence reads as follows: TGTGCCAGCAGCAAGGCGGGCCTCTACGAGCAGTACTTC. In this chain, TRBV12-3 or TRBV12-4 is recombined with TRBJ2-7, with TRBD2 as a weak D call on 5 bases. There are 13 amino acids in the CDR3, from cysteine to phenylalanine inclusive. Left in the record is the CDR3 DNA by itself, 39 bases read in frame from the first base. V and J lose 6 bases and 3 bases, and a span of 12 bases separates them.